This is a list of T cell receptor beta chains from one sample in a study of control samples from healthy donors and cancer patients. The assay was immunoSEQ multiplex PCR, and TCRdb's table has in-frame clones only and misses some. The data contain about 64,000 clones, approximately 92% of them singletons. Sequencing used PBMCs. The receptors were sampled from a man in his forties with colorectal cancer. CDR3s include the opening cysteine and the closing phenylalanine or tryptophan. The D gene is left open where the match is weak. The listing skips clone size in some rows; elsewhere it reads once, few, many or a size class.

15,TRBJ1-2,TRBV5-1,once,NA,TGCGCCAGCAGCGAGGCGGGTATCAGCATTTATGGCTACACCTTC,CASSEAGISIYGYTF
15,TRBJ1-5,TRBV6-5,NA,NA,TGTGCCAGCAGTCCGGGCCAGATGAGCAATCAGCCCCAGCATTTT,CASSPGQMSNQPQHF
18,TRBJ2-5,TRBV18,NA,TRBD2,TGTGCCAGCTCACCAACCGCGTATACAGCGGGGATATACGAGACCCAGTACTTC,CASSPTAYTAGIYETQYF
17,TRBJ2-1,TRBV6-6,few,TRBD1,TGTGCCAGCAGTCCGGCTTCCGGGACAGGGAGTAACAATGAGCAGTTCTTC,CASSPASGTGSNNEQFF
14,TRBJ1-2,TRBV4-1,NA,NA,TGCGCCAGCAGCCAGACCCCCCCGGGGGTTGGCTACACCTTC,CASSQTPPGVGYTF
14,TRBJ1-1,TRBV6-6,NA,NA,TGTGCCAGCAGAGTACTAGGGGTGAACACTGAAGCTTTCTTT,CASRVLGVNTEAFF
13,TRBJ2-1,TRBV30,once,TRBD1,TGTGCCTGGAGTGGGGACAGCTACAATGAGCAGTTCTTC,CAWSGDSYNEQFF
14,TRBJ1-2,TRBV5-4,NA,TRBD1,TGTGCCAGCAGCTCTCCCGGACAGGGACATGGCTACACCTTC,CASSSPGQGHGYTF
17,TRBJ1-2,TRBV11-2,NA,NA,TGTGCCAGCAGCTTAGTGCAACCACGGACCGGGACCTATGGCTACACCTTC,CASSLVQPRTGTYGYTF
17,TRBJ1-2,TRBV7-3,NA,NA,TGTGCCAGCAGCTTAACGGCGACAGTTACAAGGAACTATGGCTACACCTTC,CASSLTATVTRNYGYTF